This TCR beta chain was obtained from a study of Ad26.COV2.S vaccination and SARS-CoV-2 variants. Treatment noted: some 20 received Ad26.COV2.S at low or high dose, single or two shots; 5 received placebo; per-sample allocation not given. Samples analyzed were those drawn on day 63 after the first vaccine or placebo injection. An adult aged 18-55 years in Boston served as the donor. Sequenced by immunoSEQ multiplex PCR; TCRdb stores in-frame clones only, minus some. This sample has about 420,000 clones; roughly 90% occur once, and the top ten carry about 3.5%. Germline CDR1 is KGHSH and CDR2 is LQKENI. CDR3 length: 14 residues. V lost 9 bases to trimming and J lost 3 bases; unmatched junction nucleotides: 5.

The receptor's source is a person between 18 and 60 years old who received the Ad26.COV2.S COVID-19 vaccine or a placebo. The chain uses TRBV18 and TRBJ2-3; 11 positions agree with TRBD1. Sequencing was performed on peripheral blood, taken in a trial of Ad26.COV2.S vaccine versus placebo. The CDR3, as DNA: TGTGCCAGTCTCCGGGACAGGGGGACAGATACGCAGTATTTT. This gives the protein CASLRDRGTDTQYF.